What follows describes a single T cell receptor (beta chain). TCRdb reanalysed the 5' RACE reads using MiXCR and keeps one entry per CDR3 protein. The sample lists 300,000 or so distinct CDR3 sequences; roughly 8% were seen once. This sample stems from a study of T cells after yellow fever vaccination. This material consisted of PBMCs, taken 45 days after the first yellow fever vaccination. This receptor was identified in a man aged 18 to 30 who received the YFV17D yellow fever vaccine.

The CDR3 DNA follows: TGTGCCAGCAGCCACTACGGGGGAGAGCAGTTCTTC. Protein product: CASSHYGGEQFF. The chain joins TRBV11-2 to TRBJ2-1, with a weak D call TRBD2 (6 bases). The V end was cut by 5 bases, the J end by 10 bases, with 12 bases between. Germline lookup yields CDR1 SGHAT and CDR2 FQNNGV. The CDR3 has 12 residues.